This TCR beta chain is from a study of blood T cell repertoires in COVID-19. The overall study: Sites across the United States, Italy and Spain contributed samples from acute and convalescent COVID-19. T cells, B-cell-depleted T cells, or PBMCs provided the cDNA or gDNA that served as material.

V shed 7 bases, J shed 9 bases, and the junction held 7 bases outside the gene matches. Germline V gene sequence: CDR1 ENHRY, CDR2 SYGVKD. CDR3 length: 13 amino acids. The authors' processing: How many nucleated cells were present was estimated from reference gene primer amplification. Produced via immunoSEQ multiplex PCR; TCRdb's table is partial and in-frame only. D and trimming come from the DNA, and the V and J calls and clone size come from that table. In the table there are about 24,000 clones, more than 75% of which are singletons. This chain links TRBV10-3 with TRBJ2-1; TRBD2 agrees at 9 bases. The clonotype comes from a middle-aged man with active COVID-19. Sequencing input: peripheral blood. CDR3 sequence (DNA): TGTGCCATCACCGGGACTAGCTCGGGTGAGCAGTTCTTC. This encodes CAITGTSSGEQFF.